The entry below gives a single TCR beta chain sequence along with its context. What it recognizes is unknown. For TCR beta, cDNA was produced by 5'RACE template switching with UMIs. With the 5' RACE reads reprocessed, TCRdb shows one record per CDR3 protein and no DNA. The table for this sample gives some 390,000 distinct CDR3 sequences. The sample comes from a study of T cells expressing NK-cell markers. Turning to the study itself: Sequencing of TCR beta repertoires drew on sorted CD3+CD56+NKG2C+, CD3+CD56+NKG2C- and CD3+CD56-NKG2C+ T cells. Among eight sequenced donors, seven carried HCMV seropositivity while one was seronegative.

This CDR3 has 16 residues. Germline values: CDR1 MGHRA, CDR2 YSYEKL. Study results and caveats: The study found these clonotypes also leading the CD3+CD56-NKG2C+ fraction in a few donors.

The chain links TRBV4-1 to TRBJ2-7; TCRdb names TRBD2, which stays unverified in the absence of DNA. Specimen: blood T cells: a sorted CD56 or NKG2C T cell subset, CD4+ or CD8+ T cells, or bulk PBMC T cells (not recorded which). The receptor was derived from a woman in her forties or fifties in good health. The CDR3 sequence: CASSPPSGGRNYEQYF.